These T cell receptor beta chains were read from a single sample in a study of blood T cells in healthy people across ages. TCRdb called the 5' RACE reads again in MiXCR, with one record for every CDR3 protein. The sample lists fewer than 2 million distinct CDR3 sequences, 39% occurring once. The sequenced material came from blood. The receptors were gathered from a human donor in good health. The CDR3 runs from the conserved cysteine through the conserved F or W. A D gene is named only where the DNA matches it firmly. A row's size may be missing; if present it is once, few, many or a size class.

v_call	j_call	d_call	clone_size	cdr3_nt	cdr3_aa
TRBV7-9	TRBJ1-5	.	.	TGTGCCAGCAGCTTACTACCCCCTGGGGCAGCCCATAGCAATCAGCCCCAGCATTTT	CASSLLPPGAAHSNQPQHF
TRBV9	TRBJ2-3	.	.	TGTGCCAGCAGCCCCCGCGGGACACGGGATAGCACAGATACGCAGTATTTT	CASSPRGTRDSTDTQYF
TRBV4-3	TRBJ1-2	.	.	TGCGCCAGCAGCTGGCGAAGGTCTCGTGGGGGAATAAGGGATGGCTACACCTTC	CASSWRRSRGGIRDGYTF
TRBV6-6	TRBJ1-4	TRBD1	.	TGTGCCAGCAGATTACAGGGGCTCAGTGAAAAACTGTTTTTT	CASRLQGLSEKLFF
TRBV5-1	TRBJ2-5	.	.	TGCGCCATCTCTCCCGCGTACCAAGAGACCCAGTACTTC	CAISPAYQETQYF
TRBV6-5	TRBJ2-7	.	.	TGTGCCAGCAGTCTCCGGTTCGGGCCCTACGAGCAGTACTTC	CASSLRFGPYEQYF
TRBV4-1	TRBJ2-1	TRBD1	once	TGCGCCAGCAGCCTCCTAAACACAGGGGCGTACAATGAGCAGTTCTTC	CASSLLNTGAYNEQFF
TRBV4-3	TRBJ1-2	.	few	TGCGCCAGCAGCCAAGGACGGATTGGGTATGGCTACACCTTC	CASSQGRIGYGYTF
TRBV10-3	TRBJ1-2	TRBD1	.	TGTGCCATCAGTTCGGGACCGGACAGGGGGGACTATGGCTACACCTTC	CAISSGPDRGDYGYTF
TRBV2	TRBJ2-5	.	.	TGTGCCAGCAGTAGGGCCGAGAATTCCCAAGAGACCCAGTACTTC	CASSRAENSQETQYF
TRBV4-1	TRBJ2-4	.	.	TGCGCCAGCAGCCAAGAAACAGCGGACATTCAGTACTTC	CASSQETADIQYF
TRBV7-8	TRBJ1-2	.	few	TGTGCCAGCAGCAGCAGGCAGAACTCTGACTATGGCTACACCTTC	CASSSRQNSDYGYTF
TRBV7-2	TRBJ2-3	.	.	TGTGCCAGCAGCCTAAGTGGTGGGGATGATACGCAGTATTTT	CASSLSGGDDTQYF
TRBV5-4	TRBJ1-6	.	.	TGTGCCAGCAGCTTTATTGGGGGTGGGAATTCACCCCTCCACTTT	CASSFIGGGNSPLHF
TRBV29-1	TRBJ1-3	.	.	TGCAGCGTTGAGAAGGGGGTGGGAAACACCATATATTTT	CSVEKGVGNTIYF
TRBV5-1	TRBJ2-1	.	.	TGCGCCAGCAGCCAGATACGGGGGACTGTCTACAATGAGCAGTTCTTC	CASSQIRGTVYNEQFF
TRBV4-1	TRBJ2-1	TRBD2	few	TGCGCCAGCAGCCAACCCGTAGGGACTAAGTCCTACAATGAGCAGTTCTTC	CASSQPVGTKSYNEQFF
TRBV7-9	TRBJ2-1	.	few	TGTGCCAGCAGCCCGATTACTAGTTACAGTGAGCAGTTCTTC	CASSPITSYSEQFF
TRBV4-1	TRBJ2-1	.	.	TGCGCCAGCAGCCAAATTTGGACAGCGCCTCGGTTCTTC	CASSQIWTAPRFF
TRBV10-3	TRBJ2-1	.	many	TGTGCCATCAGTGAGTCGTTTGACGGACAGCTTGGGGATGAGCAGTTCTTC	CAISESFDGQLGDEQFF
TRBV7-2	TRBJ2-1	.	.	TGTGCCAGCAGCTTACGGAGGGGGCAAGTCACCGATGAGCAGTTCTTC	CASSLRRGQVTDEQFF
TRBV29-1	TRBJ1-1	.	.	TGCAGCGTTGAGGGGACTAGGGGGAACACTGAAGCTTTCTTT	CSVEGTRGNTEAFF
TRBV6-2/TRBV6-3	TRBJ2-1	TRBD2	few	TGTGCCAGCAGGGGACTAGCGGGGAGAAATGAGCAGTTCTTC	CASRGLAGRNEQFF
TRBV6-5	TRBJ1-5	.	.	TGTGCCAGCAGTTACTCCTGGGGCGGCAACAATCAGCCCCAGCATTTT	CASSYSWGGNNQPQHF
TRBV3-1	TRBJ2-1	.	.	TGTGCCAGCAGTGTTGGCCCCCTTGGCAATGAGCAGTTCTTC	CASSVGPLGNEQFF
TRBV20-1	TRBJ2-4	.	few	TGCAGTGCCGATCCAGGGGGGATTGAAGTCGTGGAGCAGTACTTC	CSADPGGIEVVEQYF
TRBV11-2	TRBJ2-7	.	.	TGTGCCAGCAGCTTAGCCGGGACGAACTACGAGCAGTACTTC	CASSLAGTNYEQYF
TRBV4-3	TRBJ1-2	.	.	TGCGCCAGCAGCCACGGGCGCGACTATGGCTACACCTTC	CASSHGRDYGYTF
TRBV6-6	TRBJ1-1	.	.	TGTGCCAGCAGTTACGGTTGGTTTCTGAACGGCGACACTGAAGCTTTCTTT	CASSYGWFLNGDTEAFF
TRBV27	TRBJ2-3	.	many	TGTGCCAGCAGCTCAGGGAGGACAGATACGCAGTATTTT	CASSSGRTDTQYF
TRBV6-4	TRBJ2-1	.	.	TGTGCCAGCAAGCGAGGGGTGAACTACAATGAGCAGTTCTTC	CASKRGVNYNEQFF
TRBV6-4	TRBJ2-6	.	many	TGTGCCAGCAGTGACCGGGGGTCTGGGGCCAACGTCCTGACTTTC	CASSDRGSGANVLTF
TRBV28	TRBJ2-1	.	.	TGTGCCAGCAGTTTACATCGAAACAATGAGCAGTTCTTC	CASSLHRNNEQFF
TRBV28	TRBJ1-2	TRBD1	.	TGTGCCAGCAGCCGAGACAGGGCCTATTATGGCTACACCTTC	CASSRDRAYYGYTF
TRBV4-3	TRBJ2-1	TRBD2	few	TGCGCCAGCAGCCAAGTACTAGCGGGGGACAATGAGCAGTTCTTC	CASSQVLAGDNEQFF
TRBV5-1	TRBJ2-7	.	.	TGCGCCAGCAGCTTGGCCCCGGCGGACAGAGCCTACGAGCAGTACTTC	CASSLAPADRAYEQYF
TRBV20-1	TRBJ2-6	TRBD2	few	TGCAGTGCTATGGGTCGGGGGGCTGGGGCCAACGTCCTGACTTTC	CSAMGRGAGANVLTF
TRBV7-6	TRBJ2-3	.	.	TGTGCCAGCAGCTTAGCGGGCCAAAGCTTCGCGGATACGCAGTATTTT	CASSLAGQSFADTQYF
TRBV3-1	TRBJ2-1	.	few	TGTGCCAGCAGCCAAGATCTGGGCAGGCGGACTAACAATGAGCAGTTCTTC	CASSQDLGRRTNNEQFF
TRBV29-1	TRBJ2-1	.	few	TGCAGCGTCCATGGCCTCGACGGGAAGGGTGAGCAGTTCTTC	CSVHGLDGKGEQFF
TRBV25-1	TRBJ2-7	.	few	TGTGCCAGCAGTGATCTAACATCGAAGTTCTCTGTAGCCGAGCAGTACTTC	CASSDLTSKFSVAEQYF
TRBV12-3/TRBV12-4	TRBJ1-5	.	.	TGTGCCAGCAGTAATCTTGACGGGAGCAATCAGCCCCAGCATTTT	CASSNLDGSNQPQHF
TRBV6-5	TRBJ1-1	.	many	TGTGCCAGCAGTTACCGCAGGGGCACTGAAGCTTTCTTT	CASSYRRGTEAFF
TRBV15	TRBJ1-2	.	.	TGTGCCACCAGCAGAGACAGAGCCTACTATGGCTACACCTTC	CATSRDRAYYGYTF
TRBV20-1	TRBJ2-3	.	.	TGCAGTGCTAGATCCAGCAACACAGATACGCAGTATTTT	CSARSSNTDTQYF
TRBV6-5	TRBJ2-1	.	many	TGTGCCAGCAGCCCAACCTACACTAGTACCCATGAGCAGTTCTTC	CASSPTYTSTHEQFF
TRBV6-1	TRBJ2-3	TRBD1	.	TGTGCTAGCGGTGGGACAGGGGAGCGGAACGAGCAGTATTTT	CASGGTGERNEQYF
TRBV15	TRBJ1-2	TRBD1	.	TGTGCCACCAGCAGAGCCCGGACAGGGAGTGGCTACACCTTC	CATSRARTGSGYTF
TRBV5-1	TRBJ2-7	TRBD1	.	TGCGCCAGCAGCTTGGCCGGACAGGGGTCTCCGTACGAGCAGTACTTC	CASSLAGQGSPYEQYF
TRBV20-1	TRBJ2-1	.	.	TGCAGTGCTAGGACCTTGTACAATGAGCAGTTCTTC	CSARTLYNEQFF
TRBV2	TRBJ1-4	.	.	TGTGCCAGCAGTGAAAGACGGCAGGGTAGAGGTGGACTTGAAAAACTGTTTTTT	CASSERRQGRGGLEKLFF
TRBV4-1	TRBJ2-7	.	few	TGCGCCAGCAGCCACTCACGGACCTACGAGCAGTACTTC	CASSHSRTYEQYF
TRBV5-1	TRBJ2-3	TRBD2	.	TGCGCCAGCATGGTAGTAGCGGGGAGCAACACAGATACGCAGTATTTT	CASMVVAGSNTDTQYF
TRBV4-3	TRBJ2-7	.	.	TGCGCCAGCAGCCAAGAACCAATTCAGGGGGAGGACTACGAGCAGTACTTC	CASSQEPIQGEDYEQYF
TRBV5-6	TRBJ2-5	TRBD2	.	TGTGCCAGCAGCTTACCCTCCGGGGGGGCAGAGACCCAGTACTTC	CASSLPSGGAETQYF
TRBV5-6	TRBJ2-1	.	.	TGTGCCAGCAGCTTGGCCATTCAGGTCATCAGCCACAATGAGCAGTTCTTT	CASSLAIQVISHNEQFF
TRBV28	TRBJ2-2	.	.	TGTGCCAGCACCTGGGGAACGGGTCGAGTCACCGGGGAGCTGTTTTTT	CASTWGTGRVTGELFF